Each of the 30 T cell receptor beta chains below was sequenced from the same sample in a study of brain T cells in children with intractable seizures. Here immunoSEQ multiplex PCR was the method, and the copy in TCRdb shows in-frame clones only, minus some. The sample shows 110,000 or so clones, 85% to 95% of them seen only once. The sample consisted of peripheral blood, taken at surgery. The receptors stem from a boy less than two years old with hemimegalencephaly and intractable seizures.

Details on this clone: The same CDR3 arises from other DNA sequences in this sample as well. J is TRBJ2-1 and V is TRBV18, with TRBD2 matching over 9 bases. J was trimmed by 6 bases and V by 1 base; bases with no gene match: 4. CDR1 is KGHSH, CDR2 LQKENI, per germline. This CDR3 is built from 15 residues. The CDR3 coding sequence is TGTGCCAGCTCACCACTAGCGGGAGAGGGCAATGAGCAGTTCTTC. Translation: CASSPLAGEGNEQFF.

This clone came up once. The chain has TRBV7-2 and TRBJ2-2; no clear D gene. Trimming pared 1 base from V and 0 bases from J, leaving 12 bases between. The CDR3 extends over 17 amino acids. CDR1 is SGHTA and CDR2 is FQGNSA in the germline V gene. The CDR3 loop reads CASSLVRISPNTGELFF. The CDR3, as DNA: TGTGCCAGCAGCTTAGTTCGCATATCCCCGAACACCGGGGAGCTGTTTTTT.

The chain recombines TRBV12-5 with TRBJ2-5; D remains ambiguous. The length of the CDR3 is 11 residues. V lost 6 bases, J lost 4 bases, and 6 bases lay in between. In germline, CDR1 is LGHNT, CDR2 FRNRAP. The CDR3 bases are TGTGCTAGTGGCACAGCAGAGACCCAGTACTTC. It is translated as CASGTAETQYF. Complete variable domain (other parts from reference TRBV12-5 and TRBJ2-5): DARVTQTPRHKVTEMGQEVTMRCQPILGHNTVFWYRQTMMQGLELLAYFRNRAPLDDSGMPKDRFSAEMPDATLATLKIQPSEPRDSAVYFCASGTAETQYFGPGTRLLVL.

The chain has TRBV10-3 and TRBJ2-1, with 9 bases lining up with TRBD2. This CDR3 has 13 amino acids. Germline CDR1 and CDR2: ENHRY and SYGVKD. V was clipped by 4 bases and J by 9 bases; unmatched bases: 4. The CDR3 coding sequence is TGTGCCATCAGTGGGGTAGCGGGAGCTGAGCAGTTCTTC. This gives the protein CAISGVAGAEQFF.

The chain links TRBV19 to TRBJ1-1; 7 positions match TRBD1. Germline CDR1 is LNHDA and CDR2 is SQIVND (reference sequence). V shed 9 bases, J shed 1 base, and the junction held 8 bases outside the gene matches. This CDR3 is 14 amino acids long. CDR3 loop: CASTTGPSNTEAFF. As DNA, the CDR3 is TGTGCCAGCACGACAGGGCCATCGAACACTGAAGCTTTCTTT.

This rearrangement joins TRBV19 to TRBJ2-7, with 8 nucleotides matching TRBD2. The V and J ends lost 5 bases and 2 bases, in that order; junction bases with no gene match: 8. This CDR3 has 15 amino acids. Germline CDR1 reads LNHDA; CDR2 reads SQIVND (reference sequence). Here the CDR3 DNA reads TGTGCCAGTAGTCCGGGGGGGCGACCAGCCTACGAGCAGTACTTC. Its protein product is CASSPGGRPAYEQYF.

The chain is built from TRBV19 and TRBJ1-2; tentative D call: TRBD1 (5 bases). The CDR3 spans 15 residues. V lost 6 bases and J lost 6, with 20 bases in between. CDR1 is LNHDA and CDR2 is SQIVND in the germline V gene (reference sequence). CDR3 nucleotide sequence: TGTGCCAGTAGGAGAGGGACCCTCCTGTTGGATGGCTACACCTTC. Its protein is CASRRGTLLLDGYTF.

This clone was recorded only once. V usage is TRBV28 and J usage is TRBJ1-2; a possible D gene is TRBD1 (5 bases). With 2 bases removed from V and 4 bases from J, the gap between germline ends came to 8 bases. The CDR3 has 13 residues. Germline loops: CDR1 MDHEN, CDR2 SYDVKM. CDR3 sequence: CASSLVQAYGYTF. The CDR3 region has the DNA TGTGCCAGCAGTTTAGTACAGGCCTATGGCTACACCTTC.

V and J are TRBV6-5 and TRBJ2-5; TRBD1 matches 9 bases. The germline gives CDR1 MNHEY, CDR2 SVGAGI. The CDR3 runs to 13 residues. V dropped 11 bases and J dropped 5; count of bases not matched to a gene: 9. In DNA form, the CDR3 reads TGTGCCGGCCAATGGGACAGGGACGAGACCCAGTACTTC. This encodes CAGQWDRDETQYF.

The CDR3 region has the DNA TGTGCCAGCAGTTACGGGGGGCCAATCTACAATGAGCAGTTCTTC. Translation: CASSYGGPIYNEQFF. V usage is TRBV6-5 and J usage is TRBJ2-1, with D tentatively TRBD1 or TRBD2 (6 bases each). Germline V gives CDR1 MNHEY, CDR2 SVGAGI. The CDR3 sequence is 15 residues long. The V end lost 2 bases, the J end lost 3 bases, and 11 bases lay between the germline ends.

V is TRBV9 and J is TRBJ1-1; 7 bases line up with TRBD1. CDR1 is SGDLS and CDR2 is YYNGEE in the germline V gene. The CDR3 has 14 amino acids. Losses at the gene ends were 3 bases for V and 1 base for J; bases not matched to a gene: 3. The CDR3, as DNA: TGTGCCAGCAGCGCGACAGGGAAGAACACTGAAGCTTTCTTT. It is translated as CASSATGKNTEAFF.

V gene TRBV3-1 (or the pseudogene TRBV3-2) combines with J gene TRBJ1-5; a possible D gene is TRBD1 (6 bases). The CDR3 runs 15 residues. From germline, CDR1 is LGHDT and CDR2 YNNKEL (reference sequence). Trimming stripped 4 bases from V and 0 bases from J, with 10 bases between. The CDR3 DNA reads TGTGCCAGCAGCCGAGGGGGACCTAGCAATCAGCCCCAGCATTTT. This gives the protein CASSRGGPSNQPQHF.

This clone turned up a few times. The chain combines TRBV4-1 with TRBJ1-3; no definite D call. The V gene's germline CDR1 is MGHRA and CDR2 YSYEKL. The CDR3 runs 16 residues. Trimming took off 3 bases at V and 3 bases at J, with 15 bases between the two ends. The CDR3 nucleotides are TGCGCCAGCAGCCAGTATAGACACGGATATGGAAACACCATATATTTT. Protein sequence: CASSQYRHGYGNTIYF.

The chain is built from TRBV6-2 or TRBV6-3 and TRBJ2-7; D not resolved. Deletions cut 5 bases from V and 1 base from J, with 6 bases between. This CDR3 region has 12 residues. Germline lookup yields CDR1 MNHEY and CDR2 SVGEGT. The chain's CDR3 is CASSPISYEQYF. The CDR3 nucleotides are TGTGCCAGCAGTCCCATATCCTACGAGCAGTACTTC.

The CDR3 loop reads CASSSRTEADTQYF. DNA of the CDR3: TGTGCCAGCAGCTCGAGGACAGAGGCAGATACGCAGTATTTT. The V and J genes are TRBV7-9 and TRBJ2-3; maybe TRBD1 (6 bases). Looked up from germline, CDR1 is SEHNR and CDR2 is FQNEAQ (reference sequence). This CDR3 comprises 14 residues. Deletions cut 4 bases from V and 4 bases from J, with 12 bases between.

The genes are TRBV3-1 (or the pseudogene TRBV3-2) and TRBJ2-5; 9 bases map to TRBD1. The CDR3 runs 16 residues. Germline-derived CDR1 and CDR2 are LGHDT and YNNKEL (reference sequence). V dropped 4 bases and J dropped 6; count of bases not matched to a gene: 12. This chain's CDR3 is CASSLGTGTLPKTQYF. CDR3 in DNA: TGTGCCAGCAGCCTTGGGACAGGGACCCTCCCCAAGACCCAGTACTTC.

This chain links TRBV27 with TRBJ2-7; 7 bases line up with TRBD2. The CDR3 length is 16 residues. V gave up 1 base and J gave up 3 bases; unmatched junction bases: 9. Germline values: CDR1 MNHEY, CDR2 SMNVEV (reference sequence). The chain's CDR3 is CASSLWGGRGYYEQYF. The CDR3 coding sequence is TGTGCCAGCAGTTTATGGGGTGGGAGGGGCTACTACGAGCAGTACTTC.

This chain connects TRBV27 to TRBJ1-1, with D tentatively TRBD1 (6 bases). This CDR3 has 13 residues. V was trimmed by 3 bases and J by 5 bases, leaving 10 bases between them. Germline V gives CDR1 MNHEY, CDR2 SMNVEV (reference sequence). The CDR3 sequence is CASSFPDRTEAFF. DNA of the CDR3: TGTGCCAGCAGTTTCCCGGACAGAACTGAAGCTTTCTTT.

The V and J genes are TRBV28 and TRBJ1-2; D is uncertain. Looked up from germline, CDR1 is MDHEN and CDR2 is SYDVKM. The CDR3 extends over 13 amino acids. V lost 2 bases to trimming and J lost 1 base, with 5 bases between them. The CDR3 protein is CASSLPHNYGYTF. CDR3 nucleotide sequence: TGTGCCAGCAGTTTACCCCATAACTATGGCTACACCTTC.

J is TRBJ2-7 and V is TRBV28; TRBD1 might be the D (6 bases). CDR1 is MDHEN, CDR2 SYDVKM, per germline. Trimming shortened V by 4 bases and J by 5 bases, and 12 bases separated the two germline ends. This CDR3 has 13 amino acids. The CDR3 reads CASSSRGLHEQYF. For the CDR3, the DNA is TGTGCCAGCAGTTCAAGGGGGTTACACGAGCAGTACTTC.

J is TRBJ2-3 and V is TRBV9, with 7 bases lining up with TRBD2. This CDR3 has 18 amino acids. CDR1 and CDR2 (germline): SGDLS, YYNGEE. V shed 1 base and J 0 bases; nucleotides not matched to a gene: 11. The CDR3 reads CASSVFPGGGGSTDTQYF. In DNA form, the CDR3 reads TGTGCCAGCAGCGTATTCCCGGGAGGCGGCGGTAGCACAGATACGCAGTATTTT.

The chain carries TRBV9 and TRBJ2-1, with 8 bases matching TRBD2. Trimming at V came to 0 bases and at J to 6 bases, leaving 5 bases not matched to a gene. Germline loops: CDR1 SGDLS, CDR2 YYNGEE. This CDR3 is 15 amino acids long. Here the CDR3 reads CASSVVPGTSNEQFF. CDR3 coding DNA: TGTGCCAGCAGCGTAGTACCCGGGACTAGCAATGAGCAGTTCTTC.

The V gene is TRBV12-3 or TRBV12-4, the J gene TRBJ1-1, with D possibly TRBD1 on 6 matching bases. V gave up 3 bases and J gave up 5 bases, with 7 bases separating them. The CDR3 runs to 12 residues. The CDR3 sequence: CASSLTGTEAFF. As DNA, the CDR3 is TGTGCCAGCAGTTTGACAGGTACTGAAGCTTTCTTT.

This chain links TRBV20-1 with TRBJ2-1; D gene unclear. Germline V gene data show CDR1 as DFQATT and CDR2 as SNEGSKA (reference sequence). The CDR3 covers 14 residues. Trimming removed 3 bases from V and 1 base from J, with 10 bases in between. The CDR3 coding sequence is TGCAGTGCTAGTCTCGATGGGTCCTACAATGAGCAGTTCTTC. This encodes CSASLDGSYNEQFF.

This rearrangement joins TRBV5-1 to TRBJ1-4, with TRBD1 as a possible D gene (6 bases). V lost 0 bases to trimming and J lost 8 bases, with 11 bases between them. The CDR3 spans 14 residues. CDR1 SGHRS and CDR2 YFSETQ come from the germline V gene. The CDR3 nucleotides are TGCGCCAGCAGCTTGGGGGACAATAACGAAAAACTGTTTTTT. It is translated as CASSLGDNNEKLFF.

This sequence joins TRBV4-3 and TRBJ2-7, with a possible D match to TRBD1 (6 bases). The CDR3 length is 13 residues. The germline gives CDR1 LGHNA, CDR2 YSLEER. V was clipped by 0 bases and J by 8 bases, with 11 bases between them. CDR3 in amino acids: CASSQDRDNQQYF. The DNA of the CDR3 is TGCGCCAGCAGCCAAGACCGGGACAACCAGCAGTACTTC.

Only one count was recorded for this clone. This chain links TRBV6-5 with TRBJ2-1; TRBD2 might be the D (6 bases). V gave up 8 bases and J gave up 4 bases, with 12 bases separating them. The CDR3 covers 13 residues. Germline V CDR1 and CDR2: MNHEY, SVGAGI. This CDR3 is CASGGRGYNEQFF. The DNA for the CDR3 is TGTGCCAGCGGAGGCCGGGGGTACAATGAGCAGTTCTTC.

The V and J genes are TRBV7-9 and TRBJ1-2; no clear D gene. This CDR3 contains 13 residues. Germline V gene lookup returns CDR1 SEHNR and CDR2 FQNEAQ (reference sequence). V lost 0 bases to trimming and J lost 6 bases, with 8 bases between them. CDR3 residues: CASSLAGIDGYTF. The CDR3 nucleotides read TGTGCCAGCAGCTTAGCGGGGATAGATGGCTACACCTTC. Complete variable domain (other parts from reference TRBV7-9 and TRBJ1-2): DTGVSQNPRHKITKRGQNVTFRCDPISEHNRLYWYRQTLGQGPEFLTYFQNEAQLEKSRLLSDRFSAERPKGSFSTLEIQRTEQGDSAMYLCASSLAGIDGYTFGSGTRLTVV.

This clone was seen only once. This CDR3 reads CASSLLGPDGSGDTQYF. CDR3 DNA: TGTGCCAGCAGTTTATTGGGGCCGGACGGGTCAGGAGATACGCAGTATTTT. The chain has TRBV27 and TRBJ2-3; maybe TRBD1 (5 bases). The CDR3 extends over 17 amino acids. Per the germline V gene, CDR1 is MNHEY and CDR2 is SMNVEV (reference sequence). Trimming took off 1 base at V and 5 bases at J, with 19 bases between the two ends.

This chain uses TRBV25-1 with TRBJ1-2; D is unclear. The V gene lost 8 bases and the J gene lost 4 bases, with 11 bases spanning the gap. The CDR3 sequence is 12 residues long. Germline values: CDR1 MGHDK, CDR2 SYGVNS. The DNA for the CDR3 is TGTGCCAGCCACACACAGTCCTATGGCTACACCTTC. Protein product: CASHTQSYGYTF.